This note documents a single TCR beta chain sequence. These data are taken from a study of blood T cell repertoires in COVID-19. The CDR3 has 14 amino acids. Per germline, CDR1 LGHNA and CDR2 YNFKEQ. V dropped 4 bases and J dropped 4 bases, with 11 bases sitting between them. Original methodology: Estimation of nucleated cell counts relied on the amplification of reference gene primers. Here immunoSEQ multiplex PCR was the method, and the copy in TCRdb shows in-frame clones only, minus some. V and J calls and clone size are given by that table; D and trimming were obtained from the DNA. Of about 100,000 clones in the sample, roughly 85% were seen once.

This clonotype was sampled from a human donor in a cohort sampled during active COVID-19. The sample was peripheral blood. The V and J genes are TRBV4-2 and TRBJ1-5; D is perhaps TRBD1 (6 bases). DNA for the CDR3: TGTGCCAGCAGCCCCGACAGGCAGAATCAGCCCCAGCATTTT. Protein sequence: CASSPDRQNQPQHF.